Shown below are 25 T cell receptor beta chains from a single sample sequenced in a study of human T cells and chemical hapten exposure. Time point here: pre-sensitization, week 0. Stated treatment: therapeutic diphenylcyclopropenone sensitization with weekly scalp DPC. Using its own MiXCR run on the RACE reads, TCRdb lists one record per CDR3 protein. The sample shows 65,000 to 70,000 distinct CDR3 sequences, about 10% of them seen only once. The sample in question was whole blood, obtained in connection with sensitization to the hapten diphenylcyclopropenone (DPC). These receptors all come from a woman aged 45-65 years with alopecia areata. Some clones in this sample may be carry-over from other donors' samples.

This clonotype was detected many times. This rearrangement joins TRBV6-6 to TRBJ1-5; the match to TRBD1 covers 7 bases. The CDR3 extends over 13 amino acids. Germline V lookup: CDR1 MNHNY, CDR2 SVGAGI (reference sequence). The V and J ends lost 7 bases and 7 bases, in that order; junction bases with no gene match: 7. CDR3 bases: TGTGCCAGCAAACGGAGGGGGCAGCAGCCCCAGCATTTT. Its translation is CASKRRGQQPQHF.

This clonotype was counted many times. The chain is built from TRBV11-2 and TRBJ2-1; D not resolved. Per germline, CDR1 SGHAT and CDR2 FQNNGV. The V and J ends lost 3 bases and 5 bases respectively, with 11 bases between them. The CDR3 runs 14 residues. The CDR3 nucleotides are TGTGCCAGCAGCTTCCGCCGGTCAGACAATGAGCAGTTCTTC. Translated: CASSFRRSDNEQFF.

V usage is TRBV27 and J usage is TRBJ1-1; D might be TRBD1 (5 bases). The CDR3 contains 15 residues. V lost 3 bases and J lost 1, with 12 bases in between. Germline V CDR1 and CDR2: MNHEY, SMNVEV (reference sequence). The CDR3 loop is CASSFRAAKNTEAFF. CDR3 bases: TGTGCCAGCAGTTTCAGGGCAGCAAAGAACACTGAAGCTTTCTTT.

This clonotype was detected many times. The chain uses TRBV7-9 and TRBJ2-6, with D uncertain. V was shortened by 5 bases and J by 0 bases, with 5 bases between the two germline ends. Germline assignment: CDR1 SEHNR and CDR2 FQNEAQ (reference sequence). The CDR3 has 14 residues. The CDR3 loop reads CASSLGSGANVLTF. The CDR3 DNA reads TGTGCCAGCAGCCTGGGCTCTGGGGCCAACGTCCTGACTTTC.

This clonotype was observed at least ten times. The CDR3 bases are TGTGCCACCAGTGATTACCCCCAGGTAGCAGTCTACGAGCAGTACTTC. It encodes CATSDYPQVAVYEQYF. The chain is built from TRBV24-1 and TRBJ2-7; D is undetermined. The CDR3 has 16 residues. The V gene lost 2 bases and the J gene lost 3 bases, with 16 bases spanning the gap. The germline V gene has CDR1 KGHDR and CDR2 SFDVKD.

This clonotype was detected a few times. The V gene is TRBV9, the J gene TRBJ2-1; D assignment may be TRBD1 or TRBD2 (5 bases each). Trimming removed 2 bases at V and 6 bases at J, with 15 bases between. The CDR3 extends over 15 amino acids. In germline, CDR1 is SGDLS, CDR2 YYNGEE. CDR3: CASSVGPRSPNEQFF. CDR3 coding DNA: TGTGCCAGCAGCGTGGGACCAAGGTCCCCCAATGAGCAGTTCTTC.

Many counts were recorded for this clonotype. The chain links TRBV7-2 to TRBJ1-3; no reliable D call. Germline CDR1 and CDR2: SGHTA and FQGNSA. CDR3 length: 14 amino acids. Trimming cost V 0 bases and J 4 bases, with 7 bases left between them. The DNA of the CDR3 is TGTGCCAGCAGCTTAGCGAGAGGGGGAAACACCATATATTTT. Its translation: CASSLARGGNTIYF.

This clonotype was counted only a few times. This chain connects TRBV24-1 to TRBJ2-1; D unclear. V was pared by 8 bases and J by 8 bases, with 21 bases between. Germline V gene lookup returns CDR1 KGHDR and CDR2 SFDVKD. The CDR3 totals 15 residues. In nucleotides, the CDR3 is TGTGCCACCAATCGTCCGGGCCGTACTTTGGATGAGCAGTTCTTC. This sequence encodes CATNRPGRTLDEQFF.

This clonotype was observed a handful of times. The chain links TRBV28 to TRBJ2-7; D unclear. V was trimmed by 5 bases and J by 6 bases, leaving 8 bases between them. Germline CDR1 reads MDHEN; CDR2 reads SYDVKM. CDR3 length equals 11 residues. The DNA for the CDR3 is TGTGCCAGCAGTCACTTGCGCGAGCAGTACTTC. Amino acids: CASSHLREQYF.

This clonotype was found once. This sequence joins TRBV30 and TRBJ1-6; 9 positions agree with TRBD1. The CDR3 is 15 residues long. Trimming removed 4 bases from V and 7 bases from J; junction bases left unmatched: 8. Germline CDR1 and CDR2: GTSNPN and SVGIG (reference sequence). CDR3 bases: TGTGCCTGGACCCGAGGCGGACAGGGGAATTCACCCCTCCACTTT. Its translation: CAWTRGGQGNSPLHF.

The rearrangement links TRBV2 to TRBJ2-7; 10 positions agree with TRBD2. The CDR3 length is 15 residues. Trimming took 1 base from V and 2 from J; bases not matched to a gene: 2. The V gene's germline CDR1 is SNHLY and CDR2 FYNNEI. DNA of the CDR3: TGTGCCAGCAGTGAAGTTCTAGCGGGGGCCTACGAGCAGTACTTC. Translated, it gives CASSEVLAGAYEQYF.

This clonotype showed up many times. This chain uses TRBV18 with TRBJ1-1, with 10 bases fitting TRBD1. Per germline, CDR1 KGHSH and CDR2 LQKENI. J gave up 7 bases and V 3 bases, and 8 bases lay outside the gene matches. CDR3 length equals 15 residues. The CDR3 DNA reads as TGTGCCAGCTCACCTCAACCCGACAGGGGGCATGAAGCTTTCTTT. Residues: CASSPQPDRGHEAFF.

V is TRBV5-1 and J is TRBJ2-1; 8 nucleotides agree with TRBD2. The V and J ends lost 0 bases and 5 bases, in that order; junction bases with no gene match: 7. The V gene's germline CDR1 is SGHRS and CDR2 YFSETQ. The CDR3 is made up of 16 amino acids. CDR3 in amino acids: CASSLVGAGDHNEQFF. The CDR3 coding sequence is TGCGCCAGCAGCTTGGTAGGAGCGGGAGATCACAATGAGCAGTTCTTC.

This clonotype came up a few times. The J gene is TRBJ2-3, the V gene TRBV12-3 or TRBV12-4; D gene unclear. The CDR3 length is 11 residues. Trimming left V 6 bases short and J 4 bases short, with 5 bases between. CDR3 bases: TGTGCCAGCAGCTTTTCAGATACGCAGTATTTT. Protein product: CASSFSDTQYF.

This clonotype was found a few times. This sequence joins TRBV29-1 and TRBJ2-5; the D gene is possibly TRBD1 (5 bases). The ends were cut back, 3 bases at V and 3 bases at J, with 5 bases in the middle. Germline lookup yields CDR1 SQVTM and CDR2 ANQGSEA. The CDR3 loop spans 11 amino acids. The CDR3 here is CSVDREETQYF. The CDR3 region has the DNA TGCAGCGTTGACAGGGAAGAGACCCAGTACTTC.

This clonotype has only one observation. One base away lies a much larger clone, so this may be a sequencing read error. The genes are TRBV7-8 and TRBJ1-1; maybe TRBD1 (6 bases). This CDR3 has 15 residues. Germline V gene data show CDR1 as SGHVS and CDR2 as FQNEAQ. The V gene lost 0 bases and the J gene lost 0 bases, with 8 bases spanning the gap. In DNA form, the CDR3 reads TGTGCCAGCAGCTTAGCCGGACAGATGAACACTGAAGCTTTCTTT. Its protein is CASSLAGQMNTEAFF.

Remarks on this clonotype: With a much larger clone just one base away, this may be a read error. The conserved final phenylalanine or tryptophan is absent from the CDR3, which likely points to a read error. The DNA is left out, because the CDR3 cannot be placed on it with certainty; the CDR3 is given as TCRdb lists it. The rearrangement links TRBV21-1 to TRBJ2-3; the D call TRBD2 from the table was never checked on the DNA. TRBV21-1 is described as a pseudogene. The CDR3 adds up to 16 amino acids, both ends counted. The CDR3: CASSKVASGSSDTQYI.

Here the CDR3 DNA reads TGTGCCAGCACGCCCCAGGGTCGTAATTCACCCCTCCACTTT. Translated: CASTPQGRNSPLHF. V and J are TRBV12-3 or TRBV12-4 and TRBJ1-6; D is perhaps TRBD1 (5 bases). V lost 7 bases, J lost 6 bases, and 13 bases lay in between. The CDR3 spans 14 residues.

This clonotype rates as medium-sized. V is TRBV7-2 and J is TRBJ2-7, with D perhaps assigned TRBD1 or TRBD2 (5 bases each). The ends were cut back, 7 bases at V and 4 bases at J, with 8 bases in the middle. The CDR3 runs 11 residues. The germline CDR1 and CDR2 sequences are SGHTA and FQGNSA. The CDR3 region has the DNA TGTGCCAGCATAGAGGGGTACGAGCAGTACTTC. Protein: CASIEGYEQYF.

This clonotype was counted many times. The genes are TRBV5-1 and TRBJ1-1; TRBD1 aligns across 8 bases. The V and J ends lost 5 bases and 5 bases, in that order; junction bases with no gene match: 5. Germline V gene sequence: CDR1 SGHRS, CDR2 YFSETQ. The CDR3 totals 13 residues. The CDR3, as DNA: TGCGCCAGCAGGACAGGGGATGGGACTGAAGCTTTCTTT. Its protein is CASRTGDGTEAFF.

This clonotype was detected only a few times. The V gene is TRBV29-1, the J gene TRBJ2-2; tentatively, D is TRBD1 (6 bases). The germline V gene has CDR1 SQVTM and CDR2 ANQGSEA. V lost 7 bases and J 0 bases, leaving 12 bases between the germline ends. The CDR3 covers 14 residues. CDR3: CSARGQANTGELFF. The CDR3 DNA reads TGCAGCGCCCGGGGACAAGCGAACACCGGGGAGCTGTTTTTT.

This clonotype has at least ten counts. The chain links TRBV28 to TRBJ2-7; D unclear. The V gene's germline CDR1 is MDHEN and CDR2 SYDVKM. Trimming removed 7 bases at V and 2 bases at J, with 9 bases between. The CDR3 is made up of 12 amino acids. CDR3 DNA: TGTGCCAGCAACAAGGTGGCCTACGAGCAGTACTTC. Encoded protein: CASNKVAYEQYF. The whole variable domain, remainder taken from reference TRBV28 and TRBJ2-7, is DVKVTQSSRYLVKRTGEKVFLECVQDMDHENMFWYRQDPGLGLRLIYFSYDVKMKEKGDIPEGYSVSREKKERFSLILESASTNQTSMYLCASNKVAYEQYFGPGTRLTVT.

Details on this clonotype: This could be a read error, since a much larger clone is one nucleotide away. The chain carries TRBV27 and TRBJ1-5; D ambiguous. Germline V gene lookup returns CDR1 MNHEY and CDR2 SMNVEV (reference sequence). The CDR3 runs to 12 residues. V was clipped by 5 bases and J by 1 base, with 3 bases between them. CDR3 bases: TGTGCCAGCAGTGAAAGCAATCAGCCCCAGCATTTT. This gives the protein CASSESNQPQHF.

This clonotype was observed many times. This chain connects TRBV7-9 to TRBJ1-1; a possible D gene is TRBD1 (6 bases). The V end lost 4 bases, the J end lost 1 base, and 10 bases lay between the germline ends. The CDR3 has 14 amino acids. Looked up from germline, CDR1 is SEHNR and CDR2 is FQNEAQ (reference sequence). The DNA for the CDR3 is TGTGCCAGCAGCTCTCCGGGACAGAACACTGAAGCTTTCTTT. It encodes CASSSPGQNTEAFF.

This clonotype was observed many times. This rearrangement joins TRBV28 to TRBJ1-2; 9 bases line up with TRBD1. Germline trimming cut 1 base from V and 6 bases from J; bases unmatched to any gene: 3. Per germline, CDR1 MDHEN and CDR2 SYDVKM. The CDR3 runs to 14 residues. The CDR3 nucleotides read TGTGCCAGCAGTTTATTACAGGGGGCGGATGGCTACACCTTC. This sequence encodes CASSLLQGADGYTF.